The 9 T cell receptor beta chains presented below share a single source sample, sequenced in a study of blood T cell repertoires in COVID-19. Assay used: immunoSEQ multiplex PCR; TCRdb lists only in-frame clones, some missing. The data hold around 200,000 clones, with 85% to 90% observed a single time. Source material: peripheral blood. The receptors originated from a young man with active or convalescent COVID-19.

The CDR3 nucleotides are TGTGCCAGCAGCTTAGAGGGGTTGTATGGCTACACCTTC. It translates to CASSLEGLYGYTF. The chain couples TRBV7-2 to TRBJ1-2; D might be TRBD1 (5 bases). Trimming left V 1 base short and J 5 bases short, with 8 bases between. Germline CDR1 SGHTA, CDR2 FQGNSA. The CDR3 length is 13 residues.

CDR3 bases: TGTGCCAGCATCGAGCGGGTGAACACTGAAGCTTTCTTT. Translating gives CASIERVNTEAFF. The chain combines TRBV28 with TRBJ1-1; D unclear. The length of the CDR3 is 13 residues. Germline lookup yields CDR1 MDHEN and CDR2 SYDVKM. V lost 7 bases to trimming and J lost 0 bases, with 9 bases between them.

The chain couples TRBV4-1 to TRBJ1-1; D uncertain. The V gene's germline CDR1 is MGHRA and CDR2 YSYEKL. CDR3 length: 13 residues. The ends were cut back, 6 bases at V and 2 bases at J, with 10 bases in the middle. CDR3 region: CASSRYGNTEAFF. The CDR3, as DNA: TGCGCCAGCAGTCGTTACGGTAACACTGAAGCTTTCTTT.

The CDR3 bases are TGTGCCAGCAGCTTACAGGTTGACACCGGGGAGCTGTTTTTT. This gives the protein CASSLQVDTGELFF. The chain is built from TRBV11-2 and TRBJ2-2; unclear D gene. The V and J ends lost 2 bases and 3 bases respectively, with 7 bases between them. Germline lookup yields CDR1 SGHAT and CDR2 FQNNGV. This CDR3 region has 14 residues.

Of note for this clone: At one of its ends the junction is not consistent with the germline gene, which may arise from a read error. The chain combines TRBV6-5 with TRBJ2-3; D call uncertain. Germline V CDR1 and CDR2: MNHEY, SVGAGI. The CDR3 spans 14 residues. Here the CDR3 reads CASRYSGSTDTQYF. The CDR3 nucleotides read TGTGCCAGCAGGTACTCCGGGAGCACAGATACGCAGTATTTT.

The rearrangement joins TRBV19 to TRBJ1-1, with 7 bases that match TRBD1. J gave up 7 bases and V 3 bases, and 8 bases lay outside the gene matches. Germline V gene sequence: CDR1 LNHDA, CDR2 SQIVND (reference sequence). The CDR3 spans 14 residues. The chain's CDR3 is CASSIADQGDEAFF. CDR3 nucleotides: TGTGCCAGTAGTATCGCGGACCAGGGGGATGAAGCTTTCTTT.

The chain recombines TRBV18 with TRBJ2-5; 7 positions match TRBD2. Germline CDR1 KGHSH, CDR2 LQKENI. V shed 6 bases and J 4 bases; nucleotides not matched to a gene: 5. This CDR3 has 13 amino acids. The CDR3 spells CASSLLARETQYF. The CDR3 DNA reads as TGTGCCAGCTCGCTACTAGCGCGAGAGACCCAGTACTTC.

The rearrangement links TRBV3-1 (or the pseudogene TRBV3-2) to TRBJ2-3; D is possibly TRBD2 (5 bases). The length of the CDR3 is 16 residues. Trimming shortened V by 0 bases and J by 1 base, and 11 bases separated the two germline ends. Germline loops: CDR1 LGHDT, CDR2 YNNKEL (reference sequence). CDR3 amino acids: CASSQDPIGGTDTQYF. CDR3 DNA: TGTGCCAGCAGCCAAGATCCAATCGGGGGCACAGATACGCAGTATTTT.

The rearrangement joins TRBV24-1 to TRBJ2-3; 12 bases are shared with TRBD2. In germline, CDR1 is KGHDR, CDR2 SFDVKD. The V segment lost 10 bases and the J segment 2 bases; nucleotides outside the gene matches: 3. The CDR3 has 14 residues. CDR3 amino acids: CATRLAGDTDTQYF. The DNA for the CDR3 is TGTGCCACGCGACTAGCGGGAGACACAGATACGCAGTATTTT.